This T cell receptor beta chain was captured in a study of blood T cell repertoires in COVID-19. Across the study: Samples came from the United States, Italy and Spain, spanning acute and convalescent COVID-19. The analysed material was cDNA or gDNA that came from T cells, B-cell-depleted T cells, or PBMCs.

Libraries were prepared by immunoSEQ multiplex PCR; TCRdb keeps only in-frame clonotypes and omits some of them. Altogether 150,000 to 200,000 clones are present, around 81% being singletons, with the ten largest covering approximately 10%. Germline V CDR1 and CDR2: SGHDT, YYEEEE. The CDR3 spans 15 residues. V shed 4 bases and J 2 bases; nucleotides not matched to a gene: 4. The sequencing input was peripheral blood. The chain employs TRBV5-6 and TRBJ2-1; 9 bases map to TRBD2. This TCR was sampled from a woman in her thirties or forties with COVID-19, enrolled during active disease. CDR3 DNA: TGTGCCAGCAGCCGACTAGCGGATACCTACAATGAGCAGTTCTTC. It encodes CASSRLADTYNEQFF.